This record concerns one TCR beta chain sequence. Its specificity is not known. Assay used: immunoSEQ multiplex PCR; TCRdb lists only in-frame clones, some missing. This table has some 120,000 clones, approximately 81% appearing once. This sample is part of a study of cytomegalovirus exposure and HLA in healthy donors. The study, taken as a whole, reports: Most TCR sequences showed up rarely, but some public TCRs showed up in many donors. The study labeled 180 or so TCR beta chains cytomegalovirus-associated.

This CDR3 is 17 amino acids long. Trimming cost V 5 bases and J 2 bases; bases outside gene matches: 11. Germline CDR1 is PRHDT and CDR2 is FYEKMQ (reference sequence). The sequence derives from a woman aged 25 to 39 in good health and CMV-seronegative. Specimen: PBMCs. The chain employs TRBV13 and TRBJ2-5; TRBD2 matches at 10 bases. CDR3 region: CASSTPAGGKGQETQYF. The CDR3 DNA reads TGTGCCAGCAGCACCCCAGCGGGGGGGAAGGGGCAAGAGACCCAGTACTTC.